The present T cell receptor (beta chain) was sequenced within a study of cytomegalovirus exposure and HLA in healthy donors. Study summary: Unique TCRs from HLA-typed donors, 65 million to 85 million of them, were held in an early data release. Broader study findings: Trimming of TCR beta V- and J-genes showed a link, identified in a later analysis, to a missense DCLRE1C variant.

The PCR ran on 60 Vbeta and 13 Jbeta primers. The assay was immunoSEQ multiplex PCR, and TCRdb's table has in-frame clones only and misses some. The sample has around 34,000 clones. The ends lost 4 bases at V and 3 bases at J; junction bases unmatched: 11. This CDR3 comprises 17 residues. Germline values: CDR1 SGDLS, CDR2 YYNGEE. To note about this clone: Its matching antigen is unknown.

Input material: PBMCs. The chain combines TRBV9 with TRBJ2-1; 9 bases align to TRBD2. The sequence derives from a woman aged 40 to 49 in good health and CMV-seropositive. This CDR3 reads CASSPAGTSSFYNEQFF. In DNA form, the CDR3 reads TGTGCCAGCAGCCCCGCCGGGACTAGCTCCTTCTACAATGAGCAGTTCTTC.